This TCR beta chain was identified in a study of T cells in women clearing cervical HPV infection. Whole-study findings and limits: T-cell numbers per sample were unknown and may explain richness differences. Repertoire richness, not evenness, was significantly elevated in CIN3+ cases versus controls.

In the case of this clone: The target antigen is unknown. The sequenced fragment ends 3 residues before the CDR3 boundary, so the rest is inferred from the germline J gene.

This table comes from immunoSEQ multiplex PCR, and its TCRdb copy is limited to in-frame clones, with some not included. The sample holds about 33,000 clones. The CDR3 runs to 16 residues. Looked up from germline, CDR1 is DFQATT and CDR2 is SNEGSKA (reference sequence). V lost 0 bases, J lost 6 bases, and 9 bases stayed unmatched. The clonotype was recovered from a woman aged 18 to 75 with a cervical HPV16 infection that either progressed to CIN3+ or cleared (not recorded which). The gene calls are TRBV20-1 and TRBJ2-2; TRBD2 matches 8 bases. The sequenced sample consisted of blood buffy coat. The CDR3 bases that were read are TGCAGTGCTAGAGATCGGGAGGGGCGGTTGGCCGGGGAG. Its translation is CSARDREGRLAGE. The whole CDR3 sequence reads CSARDREGRLAGELFF.